These T cell receptor beta chains were read from a single sample in a study of technical replicates of blood from several donors. Method: immunoSEQ multiplex PCR; TCRdb's copy keeps in-frame clones and lacks some. The repertoire consists of about 80,000 clones, with around 85% occurring once and the leading ten covering approximately 5%. Input material: PBMCs. These receptors came from a human donor in good health. Some clones in this sample may be carry-over from other donors' samples. CDR3s include the opening cysteine and the closing phenylalanine or tryptophan. The order of the fields is CDR3 DNA, CDR3 protein, clone size, V gene, D gene, J gene. The D gene is left open where the match is weak. The size field is filled for only some rows; it gives once, few, many or a size class.

TGTGCCAGCAGTTTATCAGGGGGGAGGGTAGGAGAGACCCAGTACTTC,CASSLSGGRVGETQYF,.,TRBV27,.,TRBJ2-5
TGCGCCAGCAGCCTCCGAGGGGCGGGGGCTCGACCCTCTGGGGCCAACGTCCTGACTTTC,CASSLRGAGARPSGANVLTF,.,TRBV4-3,.,TRBJ2-6
TGTGCCAGCAGCGACGGGGCTGGAAACACCATATATTTT,CASSDGAGNTIYF,.,TRBV9,.,TRBJ1-3
TGTGCCAGCAGTTCCGGACTAGCGCCTCAAGAGACCCAGTACTTC,CASSSGLAPQETQYF,.,TRBV6-5,TRBD2,TRBJ2-5
TGTGCCTCTAACTTGGGCTCTCATGGCTACACCTTC,CASNLGSHGYTF,.,TRBV30,.,TRBJ1-2
TGTGCCAGCAGCTCTAGGATAGCGGGGGGGGCAGATACGCAGTATTTT,CASSSRIAGGADTQYF,.,TRBV7-2,TRBD2,TRBJ2-3
TGTGCCAGCAGCTTAGCGCCGGGGACAGCCACCGGGGACACTGAAGCTTTCTTT,CASSLAPGTATGDTEAFF,.,TRBV7-9,TRBD1,TRBJ1-1
TGTGCCAGCACGGGCAGGGAGGCCTACGAGCAGTACTTC,CASTGREAYEQYF,.,TRBV2,.,TRBJ2-7
TGTGCCAGTCAGCCCGGCAAGGCGGGCGAGCAGTACTTC,CASQPGKAGEQYF,.,TRBV19,.,TRBJ2-7
TGTGCCAGCAGCTGGGGACAAACTGCTGAAGCTTTCTTT,CASSWGQTAEAFF,.,TRBV7-3,.,TRBJ1-1
TGTGCCAGCAGCGGTCAGGATTTGCTGAACACTGAAGCTTTCTTT,CASSGQDLLNTEAFF,.,TRBV7-9,.,TRBJ1-1
TGTGCCAGCAGTGAACTCTATAGCACTAGCACAGATACGCAGTATTTT,CASSELYSTSTDTQYF,.,TRBV6-1,.,TRBJ2-3
TGTGCCAGCAGCCCCCGGAAGACTAGCGGGACTGGTGAGCAGTTCTTC,CASSPRKTSGTGEQFF,once,TRBV7-9,TRBD2,TRBJ2-1
TGTGCCAGCAGCGCTGACTTCTCCTCTGGAAACACCATATATTTT,CASSADFSSGNTIYF,.,TRBV6-5,.,TRBJ1-3
TGCGCCAGCAGCTTGCTCGGGGGGCCGAACACTGAAGCTTTCTTT,CASSLLGGPNTEAFF,.,TRBV5-1,.,TRBJ1-1
TGTGCCAGCAGTTTATCCGGGCGGGGGGAGACCCAGTACTTC,CASSLSGRGETQYF,.,TRBV28,TRBD2,TRBJ2-5
TGTGCCAGCAGCGTAGACTTTGGTTACTCTGGAAACACCATATATTTT,CASSVDFGYSGNTIYF,.,TRBV9,.,TRBJ1-3
TGCAGTGCTAGAGATCTCGAGACCCAGTACTTC,CSARDLETQYF,once,TRBV20-1,.,TRBJ2-5
TGTGCCAGTAGTCCGTCCTTGGCTCCAAACTATGGCTACACCTTC,CASSPSLAPNYGYTF,.,TRBV19,.,TRBJ1-2
TGCGCCAGCAGCTCCGACAGGGTCCCCTATGGCTACACCTTC,CASSSDRVPYGYTF,.,TRBV5-1,TRBD1,TRBJ1-2
TGTGCCAGCAGCTTCGTCCGTAGCACTGAAGCTTTCTTT,CASSFVRSTEAFF,medium-sized,TRBV7-2,.,TRBJ1-1
TGTGCCAGCAGCTTAGGGGCTAGCGTAACTCAGGAGCAGTTCTTC,CASSLGASVTQEQFF,.,TRBV7-6,.,TRBJ2-1
TGCGCCAGCAGCCAAGAGATGCGGGCGGGAGACGAGCAGTACTTC,CASSQEMRAGDEQYF,.,TRBV4-3,TRBD2,TRBJ2-7
TGTGCCAGCAGCCAAGACGGTCAAGAGACCCAGTACTTC,CASSQDGQETQYF,.,TRBV4-2,.,TRBJ2-5
TGTGCCAGCAGTTCTTCCCAAGGAGATGGCTACACCTTC,CASSSSQGDGYTF,.,TRBV27,.,TRBJ1-2